This TCR beta chain was sequenced during a study of T-cell reconstitution after alpha-beta-depleted transplantation in children. As it was prepared, the TCRbeta library received unique molecular identifiers. TCRdb independently ran MiXCR on the PCR reads; one entry per CDR3 protein. The sample lists 610,000 or so distinct CDR3 sequences, 25% to 30% seen once, with around a third in the top ten. Trimming shortened V by 0 bases and J by 4 bases, and 9 bases separated the two germline ends. Germline assignment: CDR1 SGHRS and CDR2 YFSETQ. This CDR3 contains 14 residues. The material sequenced was PBMCs, taken before TCRalphabeta/CD19-depleted stem cell transplant. The chain joins TRBV5-1 to TRBJ2-3; no reliable D call. This clonotype originated in a boy in the first two years of life with Wiskott-Aldrich syndrome, due to receive a stem cell transplant. The CDR3 loop reads CASSLADGADTQYF. The CDR3 DNA reads TGCGCCAGCAGCTTGGCGGACGGCGCAGATACGCAGTATTTT.